This T cell receptor beta chain was obtained from a study of cytomegalovirus exposure and HLA in healthy donors (dated by TCRdb to the late 2010s). About the investigation overall: According to a later analysis, one platform produced both the 110 or so validation repertoires and the 666 repertoires of the first cohort. The study was designed to test whether signatures of past pathogen exposure could be identified by cataloging public T cell receptors. Besides the first cohort of about 730 subjects, a separate validation cohort made up of 120 different subjects was used. To predict cytomegalovirus infection status, the study brought together high-throughput TCR immunosequencing, statistical association of individual TCRs with disease status, and machine learning.

Library prep was done by the immunoSEQ multiplex PCR assay. The authors' pipeline ran thus. A statistical classification framework was built to diagnose cytomegalovirus status from the catalog of TCR beta chain sequences. Not all clones reach the TCRdb copy of this immuneACCESS table, which keeps in-frame sequences only. Checked studies attribute under half of the gap to unresolved V genes and leave the rest unexplained. V and J calls and clone size are copied from that table; D and trimming were computed from the DNA. Across this sample there are 200,000 to 250,000 clones, with less than 85% seen only once. In total, the top ten clones hold roughly 6% of the sample. Separate from the approximately 700-subject first cohort, the validation cohort of over 90 subjects was the group to which the donors belonged. Concerning this clone itself: It has no known antigen specificity. Base quality data are lacking; no much larger clone is found one base away.

What the research found in general, with its limitations: The study gave a list of under 200 TCR beta chains associated with cytomegalovirus. It was suggested by the authors that the approach could potentially be generalized to other disease states and immunological phenotypes. In vitro tests confirmed that three of the cytomegalovirus-associated TCR beta chains recognize cytomegalovirus antigens. Cytomegalovirus status was reported to be diagnosed by the classifier with high specificity and sensitivity in both the original and validation cohorts. Of the cluster scores, approximately 94% were above 0 in a later analysis, which found that TCRs clustered in the first cohort also tended to co-occur in the approximately 120 validation repertoires. Most TCR sequences were seen in very few donors, while some public TCRs were found in many individuals. A later analysis had no HLA typing for the validation cohort, so co-occurrence there was scored across all 110 or so repertoires.

The sequenced sample consisted of PBMCs. The sequence came from a woman aged 18-29 years in good health and CMV-seronegative.

The bases are TGTGCCAGCAGCTCGGGACACCGAATCTATGGCTACACCTTC. This encodes CASSSGHRIYGYTF. The rearranged chain carries TRBV27 and TRBJ1-2, and the D gene may be TRBD1, 6 bases matching. CDR1 and CDR2, per the germline V gene (reference sequence), are MNHEY and SMNVEV. The CDR3 holds 14 amino acids from the cysteine to the phenylalanine. Only the CDR3 DNA stays, 42 bases, in frame from base 1. Trimming costs V 6 bases and J 4 bases, and their ends lie 15 bases apart.